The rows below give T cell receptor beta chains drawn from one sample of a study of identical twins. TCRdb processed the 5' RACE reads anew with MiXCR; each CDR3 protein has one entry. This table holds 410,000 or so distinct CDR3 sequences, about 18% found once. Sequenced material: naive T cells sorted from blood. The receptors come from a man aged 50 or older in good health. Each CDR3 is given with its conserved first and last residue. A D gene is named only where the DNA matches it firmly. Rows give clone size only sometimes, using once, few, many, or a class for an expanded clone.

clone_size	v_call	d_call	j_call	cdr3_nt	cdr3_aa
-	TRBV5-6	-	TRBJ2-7	TGTGCCAGCAGCTTGGATGCGGGTCTCTACGAGCAGTACTTC	CASSLDAGLYEQYF
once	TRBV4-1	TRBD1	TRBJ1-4	TGCGCCAGCAGCCAGGGGGGACAGGGAAGGTACGAAAAACTGTTTTTT	CASSQGGQGRYEKLFF
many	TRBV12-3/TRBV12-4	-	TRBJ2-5	TGTGCCAGCAGTTCCCTGTTACAAGAGACCCAGTACTTC	CASSSLLQETQYF
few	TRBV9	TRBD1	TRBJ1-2	TGTGCCAGCAGCCTAAGGACAGGGGGCGACTATGGCTACACCTTC	CASSLRTGGDYGYTF
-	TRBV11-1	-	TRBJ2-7	TGTGCCAGCAGCTTAGCGTCCGGAGCCGGCTACGAGCAGTACTTC	CASSLASGAGYEQYF
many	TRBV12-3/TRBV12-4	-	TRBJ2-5	TGTGCCAGCAGTTTACCACTTGAAGAGACCCAGTACTTC	CASSLPLEETQYF
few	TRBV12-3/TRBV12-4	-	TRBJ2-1	TGTGCCAGCAGTAGCAAATCCAATGAGCAGTTCTTC	CASSSKSNEQFF
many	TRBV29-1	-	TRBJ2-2	TGCAGCGTTGAGGTCCTGGCCGGGGAGCTGTTTTTT	CSVEVLAGELFF
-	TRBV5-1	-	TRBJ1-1	TGCGCCAGCAGCCCCCTAGGACCCAGGGATCCCATGAACACTGAAGCTTTCTTT	CASSPLGPRDPMNTEAFF
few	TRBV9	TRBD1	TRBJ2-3	TGTGCCAGCAGCCCCCAAGGGACAGGGGGAAATACGCAGTATTTT	CASSPQGTGGNTQYF
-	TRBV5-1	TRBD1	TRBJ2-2	TGCGCCAGCGGCCGGACAGGGTATAACACCGGGGAGCTGTTTTTT	CASGRTGYNTGELFF
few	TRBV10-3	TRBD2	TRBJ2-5	TGTGCCATCAGTGGCCGAGCGGGAGGGCCGGGGGAGACCCAGTACTTC	CAISGRAGGPGETQYF
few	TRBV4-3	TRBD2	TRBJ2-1	TGCGCCAGCAGCCCCTCCGGACTAGCGGCTGCGGGGCAGTTCTTC	CASSPSGLAAAGQFF
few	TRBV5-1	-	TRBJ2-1	TGCGCCAGCAGTGCCCAGAGCTCCTACAATGAGCAGTTCTTC	CASSAQSSYNEQFF
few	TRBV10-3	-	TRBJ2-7	TGTGCCATCAGCCGGGACCCTACCTACGAGCAGTACTTC	CAISRDPTYEQYF
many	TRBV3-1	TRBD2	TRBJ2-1	TGTGCCAGCAGCCACCTAGCGGGAGGTTACAATGAGCAGTTCTTC	CASSHLAGGYNEQFF
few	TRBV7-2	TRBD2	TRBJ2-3	TGTGCCAGCAGCTATACTAGCGGGGCTAGCACAGATACGCAGTATTTT	CASSYTSGASTDTQYF
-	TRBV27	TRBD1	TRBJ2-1	TGTGCCAGCAGTTTCGTTCCCGGGACAGGGTGGAATGAGCAGTTCTTC	CASSFVPGTGWNEQFF
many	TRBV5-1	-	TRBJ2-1	TGCGCCAGCAGCCTGGGGTTTAACAATGAGCAGTTCTTC	CASSLGFNNEQFF
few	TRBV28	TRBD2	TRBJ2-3	TGTGCCAGCAGTTCCCTTGAGGTTAGCGGGAGCACAGATACGCAGTATTTT	CASSSLEVSGSTDTQYF
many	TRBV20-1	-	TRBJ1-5	TGCAGTGCTAGAGACTTACAGGCGTATAGCAATCAGCCCCAGCATTTT	CSARDLQAYSNQPQHF
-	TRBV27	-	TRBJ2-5	TGTGCCAGCAGTTTATCCCGGGGACAAGAGACCCAGTACTTC	CASSLSRGQETQYF
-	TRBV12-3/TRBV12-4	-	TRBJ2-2	TGTGCCAGCAGTTTACGGCGCAGCGGGGAGCTGTTTTTT	CASSLRRSGELFF
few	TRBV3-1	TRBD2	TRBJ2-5	TGTGCCAGCAGCCAAAAACGGCTAGCGGGAGGTTTGGGAGAGACCCAGTACTTC	CASSQKRLAGGLGETQYF
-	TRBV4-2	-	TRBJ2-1	TGTGCCAGCAGCCAAAGGGGGAATGAGCAGTTCTTC	CASSQRGNEQFF
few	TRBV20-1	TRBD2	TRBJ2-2	TGCAGTGCTAGAACCGGACTAGCCCGGGCCGGGGAGCTGTTTTTT	CSARTGLARAGELFF
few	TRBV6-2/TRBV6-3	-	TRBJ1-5	TGTGCCAGCAGTTACGTCGGACAGCCCCAGCATTTT	CASSYVGQPQHF
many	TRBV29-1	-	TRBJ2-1	TGCAGCGTTGAGAACAGAGGGTCCTACAATGAGCAGTTCTTC	CSVENRGSYNEQFF
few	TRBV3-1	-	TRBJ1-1	TGTGCCAGCAGCCACATATACAGGGACACTGAAGCTTTCTTT	CASSHIYRDTEAFF
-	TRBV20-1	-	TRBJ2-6	TGCAGTGCTAGAAGAGGGGGGACTGGGGCCAACGTCCTGACTTTC	CSARRGGTGANVLTF
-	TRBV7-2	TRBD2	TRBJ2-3	TGTGCCAGCAGCTTAGTTGCGGGAGGTGCAGATACGCAGTATTTT	CASSLVAGGADTQYF
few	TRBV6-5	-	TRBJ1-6	TGTGCCAGCAGTTACTTGGAAGGGTATAATTCACCCCTCCACTTT	CASSYLEGYNSPLHF
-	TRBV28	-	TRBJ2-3	TGTGCCAGCAGCCCGTACGATAGAAGCACAGATACGCAGTATTTT	CASSPYDRSTDTQYF
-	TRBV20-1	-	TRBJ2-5	TGCAGTGCTAGAGATCGCGCCTATATACAAGAGACCCAGTACTTC	CSARDRAYIQETQYF
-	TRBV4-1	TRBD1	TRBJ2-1	TGCGCCAGCAGCCCATCCTGGACAGGGACGGCCTACAATGAGCAGTTCTTC	CASSPSWTGTAYNEQFF